Listed here are 32 T cell receptor beta chains from one sample, sequenced in a study of neoadjuvant anti-PD-1 for oral cavity cancer. Assay used: immunoSEQ multiplex PCR; TCRdb lists only in-frame clones, some missing. The sample has 65,000 to 70,000 clones, 85% to 90% seen once. Time point meaning: after neoadjuvant nivolumab, at surgical resection. This sample comprised PBMCs, obtained after nivolumab (anti-PD-1) treatment. Every receptor here comes from a person aged 35 to 85 with oral cavity squamous cell carcinoma.

The chain joins TRBV10-3 to TRBJ2-7, with D tentatively TRBD1 (5 bases). CDR1 is ENHRY and CDR2 is SYGVKD in the germline V gene. Trimming cost V 0 bases and J 6 bases, with 12 bases left between them. CDR3 length: 14 residues. The chain's CDR3 is CAISESVQGFEQYF. CDR3 coding DNA: TGTGCCATCAGTGAGTCGGTCCAGGGCTTCGAGCAGTACTTC.

The genes are TRBV19 and TRBJ2-3; a weak D match, TRBD1 (6 bases). V lost 3 bases to trimming and J lost 3 bases, with 7 bases between them. This CDR3 has 13 residues. Germline CDR1 is LNHDA and CDR2 is SQIVND (reference sequence). In nucleotides, the CDR3 is TGTGCCAGTAGTATGCAGGGGACAGATACGCAGTATTTT. It encodes CASSMQGTDTQYF.

J is TRBJ2-7 and V is TRBV19; possibly TRBD1 or TRBD2 for D (5 bases each). Germline V lookup: CDR1 LNHDA, CDR2 SQIVND (reference sequence). CDR3 length: 11 amino acids. V lost 6 bases to trimming and J lost 6 bases, with 9 bases between them. CDR3 bases: TGTGCCAGTAGCCCGGGGCGCGAGCAGTACTTC. Amino acid sequence: CASSPGREQYF. The whole variable domain, remainder taken from reference TRBV19 and TRBJ2-7, is DGGITQSPKYLFRKEGQNVTLSCEQNLNHDAMYWYRQDPGQGLRLIYYSQIVNDFQKGDIAEGYSVSREKKESFPLTVTSAQKNPTAFYLCASSPGREQYFGPGTRLTVT.

The rearrangement joins TRBV5-4 to TRBJ1-2; D might be TRBD1 (6 bases). Germline V CDR1 and CDR2: SGHNT, YYREEE (reference sequence). V lost 4 bases to trimming and J lost 2 bases, with 12 bases between them. The CDR3 has 14 residues. The CDR3, as DNA: TGTGCCAGCAGCAGTGGACAGCTCAACTATGGCTACACCTTC. Protein product: CASSSGQLNYGYTF.

The CDR3 nucleotides read TGTGCCAGCAGCCCCCCCTCCTACGAGCAGTACTTC. Amino acids: CASSPPSYEQYF. The chain recombines TRBV9 with TRBJ2-7; D gene ambiguous. The V gene's germline CDR1 is SGDLS and CDR2 YYNGEE. The CDR3 is 12 amino acids. V was pared by 4 bases and J by 0 bases, with 5 bases between.

This rearrangement joins TRBV6-1 to TRBJ2-3, with 8 positions matching TRBD2. Germline V lookup: CDR1 MNHNS, CDR2 SASEGT. The length of the CDR3 is 15 residues. V shed 6 bases and J 0 bases; nucleotides not matched to a gene: 5. The CDR3 protein is CASSGVAGSTDTQYF. The CDR3 coding sequence is TGTGCCAGCAGCGGAGTAGCGGGGAGCACAGATACGCAGTATTTT.

This chain's CDR3 is CASSPFLIGELFF. The DNA for the CDR3 is TGTGCCAGCAGTCCCTTTTTGATCGGGGAGCTGTTTTTT. This chain connects TRBV2 to TRBJ2-2, with D hard to call. Germline V CDR1 and CDR2: SNHLY, FYNNEI. V lost 5 bases, J lost 7 bases, and 11 bases lay in between. The CDR3 covers 13 residues.

The chain has TRBV7-3 and TRBJ2-7; D is uncertain. Germline lookup yields CDR1 SGHTA and CDR2 FQGTGA. V was clipped by 2 bases and J by 4 bases, with 9 bases between them. This CDR3 contains 13 residues. The CDR3 sequence is CASSLSSVYEQYF. The CDR3 bases are TGTGCCAGCAGCTTATCTTCTGTATACGAGCAGTACTTC.

The chain carries TRBV19 and TRBJ1-2; D unclear. The CDR3 covers 14 residues. The ends were cut back, 6 bases at V and 4 bases at J, with 15 bases in the middle. The germline CDR1 and CDR2 sequences are LNHDA and SQIVND (reference sequence). CDR3 protein: CASSTGGHGYGYTF. The CDR3 bases are TGTGCCAGTAGCACCGGAGGGCACGGCTATGGCTACACCTTC.

Details on this clone: Distinct nucleotide sequences in the sample also encode this CDR3. The chain is built from TRBV30 and TRBJ2-7, with 9 bases aligning to TRBD2. CDR3 length: 14 amino acids. Germline V gene lookup returns CDR1 GTSNPN and CDR2 SVGIG (reference sequence). The V segment lost 3 bases and the J segment 0 bases; nucleotides outside the gene matches: 3. CDR3 in amino acids: CAWRLAGGSYEQYF. The DNA for the CDR3 is TGTGCCTGGAGACTAGCGGGCGGCTCCTACGAGCAGTACTTC.

This chain joins TRBV7-6 and TRBJ2-1; D gene unclear. V was shortened by 3 bases and J by 10 bases, with 10 bases between the two germline ends. The CDR3 spans 12 residues. The germline V gene encodes CDR1 SGHVS and CDR2 FNYEAQ. The CDR3, as DNA: TGTGCCAGCAGCTTGCAAACCTGGGAGCAGTTCTTC. Encoded protein: CASSLQTWEQFF.

This clone was observed a handful of times. This rearrangement joins TRBV4-1 to TRBJ2-3; D may match TRBD1 or TRBD2 (7 bases each). From germline, CDR1 is MGHRA and CDR2 YSYEKL. Trimming pared 3 bases from V and 1 base from J, leaving 26 bases between. CDR3 length: 20 residues. The DNA of the CDR3 is TGCGCCAGCAGCCAGATGGGCCTCGGTGGGAGGGGGCCACGCACAGATACGCAGTATTTT. This encodes CASSQMGLGGRGPRTDTQYF.

CDR3 residues: CASSESWGEQYF. Written as DNA, the CDR3 is TGCGCCAGCAGTGAGTCCTGGGGAGAGCAGTACTTC. The rearrangement uses TRBV10-2 and TRBJ2-7; no reliable D call. The germline V and J ends were trimmed by 0 bases and 7 bases, with 7 bases remaining between them. Germline lookup yields CDR1 WSHSY and CDR2 SAAADI. CDR3 length equals 12 residues.

This chain uses TRBV30 with TRBJ2-7, with D tentatively TRBD2 (6 bases). Trimming pared 2 bases from V and 2 bases from J, leaving 19 bases between. In germline, CDR1 is GTSNPN, CDR2 SVGIG (reference sequence). The CDR3 totals 16 residues. CDR3: CAWSPYGTLGTYEQYF. The CDR3 bases are TGTGCCTGGAGTCCCTACGGGACTCTCGGGACCTACGAGCAGTACTTC.

The gene calls are TRBV13 and TRBJ2-4; unclear D gene. V shed 1 base and J shed 0 bases, with 10 bases lying between them. In germline, CDR1 is PRHDT, CDR2 FYEKMQ (reference sequence). CDR3 length: 16 amino acids. CDR3 nucleotide sequence: TGTGCCAGCAGCTTAGCGAGCCCATTAGCCAAAAACATTCAGTACTTC. Translation gives CASSLASPLAKNIQYF.

The CDR3 region is CASSSRTVNTEAFF. In DNA form, the CDR3 reads TGCGCCAGCAGCTCCAGAACGGTGAACACTGAAGCTTTCTTT. V usage is TRBV5-1 and J usage is TRBJ1-1; D is unclear. This CDR3 has 14 residues. The germline V and J ends were trimmed by 3 bases and 0 bases, with 9 bases remaining between them. The germline V gene has CDR1 SGHRS and CDR2 YFSETQ.

This clone occurred once. The V gene is TRBV9, the J gene TRBJ1-3; perhaps TRBD1 as D (5 bases). The V gene lost 4 bases and the J gene lost 0 bases, with 14 bases spanning the gap. The CDR3 is 16 residues long. Looked up from germline, CDR1 is SGDLS and CDR2 is YYNGEE. The CDR3: CASSQWRGTSGNTIYF. In DNA form, the CDR3 reads TGTGCCAGCAGCCAGTGGAGGGGAACCTCTGGAAACACCATATATTTT. Using reference TRBV9 and TRBJ1-3 for the parts outside the CDR3, the full variable domain is DSGVTQTPKHLITATGQRVTLRCSPRSGDLSVYWYQQSLDQGLQFLIQYYNGEERAKGNILERFSAQQFPDLHSELNLSSLELGDSALYFCASSQWRGTSGNTIYFGEGSWLTVV.

J is TRBJ2-2 and V is TRBV10-1, with a weak D call TRBD1 (7 bases). Trimming took 4 bases from V and 1 from J, leaving 10 bases between them. Looked up from germline, CDR1 is WNHNN and CDR2 is SYGVQD (reference sequence). This CDR3 has 15 residues. As DNA, the CDR3 is TGCGCCAGCAGTGGGGGGGACAGGAACACCGGGGAGCTGTTTTTT. The encoded protein is CASSGGDRNTGELFF.

This clone was picked up one time. The chain couples TRBV11-3 to TRBJ1-1; possible D gene TRBD1, 5 bases. Germline assignment: CDR1 SGHNT and CDR2 YENEEA. V was clipped by 5 bases and J by 5 bases, with 9 bases between them. The CDR3 runs 12 residues. CDR3 in amino acids: CASSGDQTEAFF. For the CDR3, the DNA is TGTGCCAGCAGCGGGGACCAGACTGAAGCTTTCTTT.

The V gene is TRBV19, the J gene TRBJ2-7, with 10 nucleotides matching TRBD2. Per the germline V gene, CDR1 is LNHDA and CDR2 is SQIVND (reference sequence). After removal of 1 base from V and 2 bases from J, the junction contained 5 bases not matched to a gene. The CDR3 loop spans 16 amino acids. In DNA, the CDR3 is TGTGCCAGTAGTATAGGGGGAACTAGCGGGACCTACGAGCAGTACTTC. It yields the protein CASSIGGTSGTYEQYF.

This rearrangement joins TRBV5-4 to TRBJ2-7, with TRBD2 identical over 10 bases. This CDR3 is built from 13 residues. V was clipped by 5 bases and J by 5 bases; unmatched bases: 4. The V gene's germline CDR1 is SGHNT and CDR2 YYREEE (reference sequence). CDR3 residues: CASSLAGDDEQYF. CDR3 sequence (DNA): TGTGCCAGCAGTCTAGCGGGAGACGACGAGCAGTACTTC.

The chain employs TRBV15 and TRBJ2-1; 8 bases map to TRBD2. Germline V gene sequence: CDR1 LNHNV, CDR2 YYDKDF (reference sequence). The CDR3 consists of 17 residues. With V trimmed by 4 bases and J by 7 bases, 15 bases remained unmatched. The CDR3 DNA reads TGTGCCACCAGCACCACCCCCGGGGGGGGCGATGGTAATGAGCAGTTCTTC. It is translated as CATSTTPGGGDGNEQFF.

The sample holds a few counts of this clone. The chain has TRBV5-1 and TRBJ2-1; D gene uncertain. CDR3 length: 15 amino acids. Germline V gene sequence: CDR1 SGHRS, CDR2 YFSETQ. V lost 0 bases to trimming and J lost 0 bases, with 7 bases between them. CDR3 DNA sequence: TGCGCCAGCAGCTTGGTGTACCGCTCCTACAATGAGCAGTTCTTC. Encoded protein: CASSLVYRSYNEQFF.

The chain couples TRBV27 to TRBJ1-1; D unresolved. The CDR3 covers 13 residues. The ends were cut back, 2 bases at V and 6 bases at J, with 10 bases in the middle. CDR1 is MNHEY and CDR2 is SMNVEV in the germline V gene (reference sequence). CDR3 amino acids: CASSLVGEAEAFF. CDR3 nucleotides: TGTGCCAGCAGTTTAGTTGGGGAAGCTGAAGCTTTCTTT.

This clone was picked up one time. CDR3 loop: CASRPIVLATGRNVYGYTF. CDR3 bases: TGCGCCAGCAGACCCATCGTTCTAGCGACAGGTCGGAACGTGTATGGCTACACCTTC. The rearrangement joins TRBV4-1 to TRBJ1-2; D might be TRBD1 (6 bases). This CDR3 has 19 amino acids. The germline gives CDR1 MGHRA, CDR2 YSYEKL. V lost 6 bases, J lost 5 bases, and 31 bases lay in between.

The V call is TRBV7-9, the J call TRBJ2-7, with D possibly matching TRBD1 (6 bases). V lost 3 bases to trimming and J lost 3 bases, with 9 bases between them. CDR3 length: 13 amino acids. Germline CDR1 SEHNR, CDR2 FQNEAQ (reference sequence). CDR3 sequence reads: CASSFGQSYEQYF. The CDR3 DNA sequence: TGTGCCAGCAGCTTCGGACAGAGCTACGAGCAGTACTTC. Looking up the rest from reference TRBV7-9 and TRBJ2-7 gives the full variable domain: DTGVSQNPRHKITKRGQNVTFRCDPISEHNRLYWYRQTLGQGPEFLTYFQNEAQLEKSRLLSDRFSAERPKGSFSTLEIQRTEQGDSAMYLCASSFGQSYEQYFGPGTRLTVT.

The CDR3 spells CASSTGAPVWGQPQHF. In nucleotides, the CDR3 is TGTGCCAGCAGCACGGGAGCGCCCGTTTGGGGGCAGCCCCAGCATTTT. V is TRBV27 and J is TRBJ1-5; possibly TRBD1 for D (5 bases). V lost 6 bases and J lost 7, with 22 bases in between. Germline-derived CDR1 and CDR2 are MNHEY and SMNVEV (reference sequence). The CDR3 runs to 16 residues.

The chain combines TRBV10-1 with TRBJ2-7; D gene unclear. V was cut by 5 bases and J by 6 bases, with 17 bases left in between. The CDR3 extends over 14 amino acids. Looked up from germline, CDR1 is WNHNN and CDR2 is SYGVQD (reference sequence). The CDR3 DNA reads TGCGCCAGCAGTCCCGACCTATCGCCTAGCGAGCAGTACTTC. This sequence encodes CASSPDLSPSEQYF.

The V gene is TRBV7-9, the J gene TRBJ1-2; 7 bases align to TRBD1. CDR3 length: 15 amino acids. Germline V lookup: CDR1 SEHNR, CDR2 FQNEAQ (reference sequence). The junction had 13 bases not matched to a gene; V was cut back by 4 bases and J by 8 bases. CDR3 in DNA: TGTGCCAGCAGCTCACCCCAGGGACAGCCTCCCGGCTACACCTTC. Translating gives CASSSPQGQPPGYTF. Complete variable domain (other parts from reference TRBV7-9 and TRBJ1-2): DTGVSQNPRHKITKRGQNVTFRCDPISEHNRLYWYRQTLGQGPEFLTYFQNEAQLEKSRLLSDRFSAERPKGSFSTLEIQRTEQGDSAMYLCASSSPQGQPPGYTFGSGTRLTVV.

Notes on this clone: The sample has other DNA sequences that encode this CDR3 too. The CDR3 DNA sequence: TGTGCCAGCAGCCAAGATGCCGGGGGCACCGGGGAGCTGTTTTTT. It translates to CASSQDAGGTGELFF. The chain has TRBV4-2 and TRBJ2-2; tentatively, D is TRBD2 (6 bases). With 0 bases removed from V and 4 bases from J, the gap between germline ends came to 9 bases. Germline loops: CDR1 LGHNA, CDR2 YNFKEQ. There are 15 residues in the CDR3.

J is TRBJ1-2 and V is TRBV19, with TRBD1 identical over 8 bases. Per the germline V gene, CDR1 is LNHDA and CDR2 is SQIVND (reference sequence). V gave up 7 bases and J gave up 3 bases; unmatched junction bases: 7. The CDR3 sequence is 14 residues long. The CDR3 sequence is CASTKDRVDYGYTF. In nucleotides, the CDR3 is TGTGCCAGTACCAAGGACAGGGTGGACTATGGCTACACCTTC.

The genes are TRBV10-1 and TRBJ2-7; D is perhaps TRBD1 or TRBD2 (6 bases each). The CDR3 length is 11 residues. The germline V gene encodes CDR1 WNHNN and CDR2 SYGVQD (reference sequence). Trimming removed 10 bases at V and 5 bases at J, with 12 bases between. The CDR3 here is CATSEGDEQYF. The CDR3 bases are TGCGCCACCTCGGAGGGGGACGAGCAGTACTTC.